A few counts support the clone carrying this T cell receptor (beta chain). Its antigen is not identified. Every cDNA TCR molecule received its own unique molecular identifier. TCRdb fed the 5' RACE reads into MiXCR, producing one record per CDR3 protein. The table shows some 9,000 distinct CDR3 sequences, with less than 6% occurring only once. These data are taken from a study of spatial heterogeneity in lung cancer. Study-wide context: Consistently, beta-chain sequences turned up in larger numbers than alpha-chain sequences did. Study-level results: Counts of expanded alpha and beta TCRs within tumors tracked the tumor nonsynonymous mutation count.

Described time point: sample taken at primary tumor resection. The donors, 60 to 80 patients with untreated early-stage non-small cell lung cancer, provided the samples. Sequencing covered unsorted whole RNA taken from tumor, nontumor lung or frozen PBMC. Germline V gene lookup returns CDR1 SEHNR and CDR2 FQNEAQ (reference sequence). The ends were cut back, 5 bases at V and 0 bases at J, with 14 bases in the middle. This CDR3 contains 16 residues. This material consisted of lung tumor tissue, taken at surgery. The chain combines TRBV7-9 with TRBJ2-1; no firm D call. This TCR came from a female donor with early-stage non-small cell lung cancer. CDR3: CASSHSLDSSYNEQFF. The CDR3 coding sequence is TGTGCCAGCAGCCACTCCTTGGATAGCTCCTACAATGAGCAGTTCTTC.